Listed below are T cell receptor beta chains from one sample, sequenced in a study of T cells in Graves' hyperthyroidism and ophthalmopathy. MiXCR was run by TCRdb on the multiplex PCR reads, yielding one entry per CDR3 protein. The sample holds 250,000 to 350,000 distinct CDR3 sequences, approximately 16% seen once. The sequenced sample was blood. These receptors were taken from a man aged 30 to 39 with Graves' hyperthyroidism. Each CDR3 is given with its conserved first and last residue. The D gene is left open where the match is weak. For some rows the clone size is stated as once, few or many, or as a class when expanded; others skip it.

14	TRBD2	many	TRBV20-1	TRBJ2-7	TGCAGTGCTACGGGCGGGAGGACTTCCTACGAGCAGTACTTC	CSATGGRTSYEQYF
12	NA	NA	TRBV5-6	TRBJ1-1	TGTGCCAGCAGCTTGACGGGAGGGGAAGCTTTCTTT	CASSLTGGEAFF
17	NA	few	TRBV6-9	TRBJ1-1	TGTGCCAGCAGTTCCTCTTTCCAACCGCACAGGGTTGGTGAAGCTTTCTTT	CASSSSFQPHRVGEAFF
14	NA	few	TRBV13	TRBJ1-2	TGTGCCAGCAGCTTAGGAGGTAGTGACTATGGCTACACCTTC	CASSLGGSDYGYTF
11	NA	many	TRBV28	TRBJ1-2	TGTGCCAGCCAGGGTCCCTCGGTGTGCACCTTC	CASQGPSVCTF
13	NA	few	TRBV10-3	TRBJ2-7	TGTGCCATCAGGCAGGATGGCTCCTACGAGCAGTACTTC	CAIRQDGSYEQYF
11	NA	many	TRBV30	TRBJ1-4	TGTGCCTCCGACTTCAGCGAAAAACTGTTTTTT	CASDFSEKLFF
13	NA	NA	TRBV7-9	TRBJ1-2	TGTGCCAGCAGCTTGTCGGGGACCTATGGCTACACCTTC	CASSLSGTYGYTF
15	TRBD2	few	TRBV4-1	TRBJ2-7	TGCGCCAGCAGCCAAACCACTAGCGGGAGTGACGAGCAGTACTTC	CASSQTTSGSDEQYF
15	TRBD2	many	TRBV28	TRBJ2-5	TGTGCCAGCAGGGGCAGACTAGCGGCCCAAGAGACCCAGTACTTC	CASRGRLAAQETQYF
12	TRBD2	NA	TRBV20-1	TRBJ2-3	TGCAGTGGGGACTACGACACAGATACGCAGTATTTT	CSGDYDTDTQYF
16	TRBD1	many	TRBV6-5	TRBJ1-5	TGTGCCAGCAGTTACGTCACCGGGACAGGGTTTCAGCCCCAGCATTTT	CASSYVTGTGFQPQHF
15	TRBD2	NA	TRBV10-3	TRBJ2-1	TGTGCCATCAGTGAATCTAGCGGGGGGTACAATGAGCAGTTCTTC	CAISESSGGYNEQFF
18	NA	NA	TRBV18	TRBJ1-5	TGTGCCAGCTCACCCTATGTCTCCCTACGGGGTAGCAATCAGCCCCCGCATTTT	CASSPYVSLRGSNQPPHF
18	TRBD2	NA	TRBV20-1	TRBJ2-7	TGCAGTGCTAGAGGGTATGGAGCGGGGGCCTCCTGGGCCTACGAGCAGTACTTC	CSARGYGAGASWAYEQYF
14	NA	many	TRBV20-1	TRBJ2-5	TGCAGTGCTAAAATAGGGGGACCTCAAGAGACCCAGTACTTC	CSAKIGGPQETQYF
16	NA	few	TRBV6-1	TRBJ1-5	TGTGCCAGTCAGGGTTGGATTACAGGTAGCAATCAGCCCCAGCATTTT	CASQGWITGSNQPQHF
18	TRBD1	many	TRBV5-1	TRBJ2-3	TGCGCCAGCAGCCCGGCTACAGGGGGCGCGGGTAGCACAGATACGCAGTATTTT	CASSPATGGAGSTDTQYF
13	NA	NA	TRBV29-1	TRBJ2-7	TGCAGCGTTGAACAGGGAGGGGGTGACGAGCAGTACTTC	CSVEQGGGDEQYF
14	TRBD2	once	TRBV24-1	TRBJ2-3	TGTGCCACCACCACGGGAGGAGTCACAGATACGCAGTATTTT	CATTTGGVTDTQYF
17	NA	many	TRBV6-1	TRBJ2-7	TGTGCCAGCAGCCCCAGCGGGCAGCGGACGATACCTTACGAGCAGTACTTC	CASSPSGQRTIPYEQYF
17	TRBD2	many	TRBV24-1	TRBJ2-6	TGTGCCACCAGTGGTGAAGCGGGAAGGTCTGGGGCCAACGTCCTGACTTTC	CATSGEAGRSGANVLTF
18	TRBD2	few	TRBV24-1	TRBJ2-1	TGTGCCACCAGTGAATCCGTGGCGGAGGCGGGAGGGCCTTTTGAGCAGTTCTTC	CATSESVAEAGGPFEQFF
15	NA	many	TRBV20-1	TRBJ2-1	TGCAGTGCTAGAGATTTTCGCGGAATCGGGGATGAGCAGTTCTTC	CSARDFRGIGDEQFF
15	TRBD2	few	TRBV27	TRBJ2-1	TGTGCCAGCAGTCCGCTAGCGGTAGGAGACAATGAGCAGTTCTTC	CASSPLAVGDNEQFF
14	TRBD2	few	TRBV19	TRBJ2-7	TGTGCCAGTAGTTCCCTAGCGGGAGTGGGCGAGCAGTACTTC	CASSSLAGVGEQYF
18	TRBD1	few	TRBV3-1	TRBJ2-5	TGTGCCAGCAGCCAAGAGGGATGGGACAGGGAGCTTCAAGAGACCCAGTACTTC	CASSQEGWDRELQETQYF
14	TRBD1	NA	TRBV7-3	TRBJ2-2	TGTGCCAGCAGCTCAACAGGGGACACCGGGGAGCTGTTTTTT	CASSSTGDTGELFF
14	NA	few	TRBV7-9	TRBJ1-2	TGTGCCAGCAGCCACCCCGACCGAGTCTATGGCTACACCTTC	CASSHPDRVYGYTF
14	NA	NA	TRBV12-3/TRBV12-4	TRBJ2-2	TGTGCCAGCAGCCCCTCGGATGCAGGGGGGGAGCTGTTTTTT	CASSPSDAGGELFF
12	NA	many	TRBV20-1	TRBJ1-1	TGCTGCGGCGCGGGAGGGTTGACTGAAGCTTTCTTT	CCGAGGLTEAFF
16	TRBD1	many	TRBV24-1	TRBJ2-2	TGTGCCACCAGTGATTTGGGACAGGTTGACACCGGGGAGCTGTTTTTT	CATSDLGQVDTGELFF
13	NA	NA	TRBV29-1	TRBJ2-7	TGCAGCGTTGTCACTCAGAGCTCCTACGAGCAGTACTTC	CSVVTQSSYEQYF
15	TRBD1	once	TRBV11-2	TRBJ2-7	TGTGCCAGCAGCATCGACAGGGGGGAAGCCTACGAGCAGTACTTC	CASSIDRGEAYEQYF
13	NA	NA	TRBV5-1	TRBJ2-7	TGCGCCAGCAGCACGTCCAACTCCTACGAGCAGTACTTC	CASSTSNSYEQYF
15	NA	NA	TRBV5-6	TRBJ2-1	TGTGCCAGCAGCTTAGCTGGGTCCCCCCACAATGAGCAGTTCTTC	CASSLAGSPHNEQFF
16	NA	NA	TRBV12-3/TRBV12-4	TRBJ2-7	TGTGCCAGCAGTTTAGAAGAGGGGACCAGCTCCTACGAGCAGTACTTC	CASSLEEGTSSYEQYF
11	TRBD2	few	TRBV6-1	TRBJ2-1	TGTGCCAGCAGTGTGACTAGCGGGCAGTTCTTC	CASSVTSGQFF
17	NA	NA	TRBV29-1	TRBJ1-2	TGCAGCGTTGAAAGGGTCAGGGGAGAGGTAGCAAACTATGGCTACACCTTC	CSVERVRGEVANYGYTF
13	NA	many	TRBV12-3/TRBV12-4	TRBJ1-6	TGTGCCAGCAGTTTCGACGGAAATTCACCCCTCCACTTT	CASSFDGNSPLHF
14	NA	many	TRBV3-1	TRBJ1-5	TGTGCCAGCAGCCAAGAGCCAGGAGGAGGGCCCCAGCATTTT	CASSQEPGGGPQHF
13	NA	many	TRBV6-1	TRBJ1-5	TGTGCCGCTACCTACAGGGTAAATCAGCCCCAGCATTTT	CAATYRVNQPQHF
15	TRBD1	many	TRBV10-3	TRBJ2-3	TGTGCCATCAGTCGGGGACAGGGGGGTGCAGATACGCAGTATTTT	CAISRGQGGADTQYF
17	NA	few	TRBV15	TRBJ2-1	TGTGCCACCAGCAGACTGAATCGGGCTAGCTCCTACAATGAGCAGTTCTTC	CATSRLNRASSYNEQFF
13	TRBD2	many	TRBV28	TRBJ2-2	TGTGCCTCGCGGGGGGCGAACACCGGGGAGCTGTTTTTT	CASRGANTGELFF
15	NA	few	TRBV29-1	TRBJ2-3	TGCAGCGACCGAGCGGCCCGTGGAGATCCCGGGGCGCAGTATTTT	CSDRAARGDPGAQYF
16	NA	many	TRBV28	TRBJ1-5	TGTGCCAGCAGTGTACCGCAGGGATTAGGGAATCAGCCCCAGCATTTT	CASSVPQGLGNQPQHF
11	NA	NA	TRBV30	TRBJ1-1	TGTGCCTACTGGCTTGAGGGTGAAGCTTTCTTT	CAYWLEGEAFF
13	NA	many	TRBV28	TRBJ2-1	TGTGCCAGCAGTCATTGGGGGTGGAATGAGCAGTTCTTC	CASSHWGWNEQFF
14	TRBD1	many	TRBV11-2	TRBJ2-1	TGTGCCAGCAGCTTTGGGACAGGGGTCCATGAGCAGTTCTTC	CASSFGTGVHEQFF
15	TRBD2	many	TRBV29-1	TRBJ2-2	TGCAGCGCCGGACTAGCGGGAGGTGGTTCCGGGGAGCTGTTTTTT	CSAGLAGGGSGELFF
13	NA	many	TRBV5-1	TRBJ2-5	TGCGCCAGCAGCTTGGTCGGGGCAGAGACCCAGTACTTC	CASSLVGAETQYF
14	NA	many	TRBV12-3/TRBV12-4	TRBJ1-5	TGTGCCAGCAGTTGGGCCTTTGGCAATCAGCCCCAGCATTTT	CASSWAFGNQPQHF
12	NA	many	TRBV11-2	TRBJ2-7	TGTGCCAGCAGCGTGACACTTTACGAGCAGTACTTC	CASSVTLYEQYF
14	NA	few	TRBV19	TRBJ1-1	TGTGCCAGTACCCCCAGGACAGTGAACACTGAAGCTTTCTTT	CASTPRTVNTEAFF
13	NA	many	TRBV29-1	TRBJ2-3	TGCAGCGTTGGGAGGGCTAGCACAGATACGCAGTATTTT	CSVGRASTDTQYF
18	NA	many	TRBV3-1	TRBJ2-3	TGTGCCAGCAGCCAAGCGGTTTTGTCGGGAGCCACCACAGATACGCAGTATTTT	CASSQAVLSGATTDTQYF